What follows are 10 T cell receptor beta chains derived from one specimen sequenced in a study of type 1 regulatory T cells. TCRdb independently ran MiXCR on the reads; one entry per CDR3 protein. The sample records 80,000 to 100,000 distinct CDR3 sequences, about 28% being singletons. The sequencing input was CD4+ T cells, either the whole sample or a sorted fraction (not recorded which). These receptors were collected from a human donor in good health.

V usage is TRBV12-3 or TRBV12-4 and J usage is TRBJ2-7, with 9 bases matching TRBD1. The CDR3 consists of 14 residues. The V gene end was trimmed by 6 bases and the J gene end by 4 bases; junction bases not matched to a gene: 7. DNA for the CDR3: TGTGCCAGCAGCCCGGGACAGGGATCTTACGAGCAGTACTTC. Translating it yields CASSPGQGSYEQYF.

This clonotype was detected only a few times. The chain links TRBV3-1 to TRBJ2-3; maybe TRBD2 (5 bases). V was shortened by 4 bases and J by 2 bases, with 10 bases between the two germline ends. Germline CDR1 and CDR2: LGHDT and YNNKEL (reference sequence). The CDR3 loop spans 14 amino acids. CDR3 in DNA: TGTGCCAGCAGCCCCCAGCGGATCACAGATACGCAGTATTTT. It codes for CASSPQRITDTQYF.

The CDR3 here is CASSLTTPDTQYF. As DNA, the CDR3 is TGTGCCAGCAGTTTGACTACCCCAGATACGCAGTATTTT. This chain uses TRBV12-3 or TRBV12-4 with TRBJ2-3; D perhaps matches TRBD2 (5 bases). V lost 3 bases to trimming and J lost 4 bases, with 8 bases between them. The CDR3 spans 13 residues.

The J gene is TRBJ2-6, the V gene TRBV6-1; D gene ambiguous. In germline, CDR1 is MNHNS, CDR2 SASEGT. The length of the CDR3 is 17 residues. Trimming removed 2 bases from V and 3 bases from J, with 14 bases in between. The CDR3 nucleotides are TGTGCCAGCAGTGAATCCCCCGGGCTTGGTGGGGCCAACGTCCTGACTTTC. Translating it yields CASSESPGLGGANVLTF.

The J gene is TRBJ2-1, the V gene TRBV6-6; 12 bases align to TRBD2. The germline CDR1 and CDR2 sequences are MNHNY and SVGAGI (reference sequence). Germline trimming cut 7 bases from V and 5 bases from J; bases unmatched to any gene: 15. CDR3 length: 18 amino acids. CDR3 amino acids: CASNPMGGLAGGDNEQFF. Here the CDR3 DNA reads TGTGCCAGCAACCCTATGGGGGGGCTAGCGGGAGGGGACAATGAGCAGTTCTTC.

V usage is TRBV28 and J usage is TRBJ2-2, with 7 positions matching TRBD2. Germline loops: CDR1 MDHEN, CDR2 SYDVKM. This CDR3 contains 16 residues. J lost 0 bases, V lost 8 bases, and 9 bases had no gene match. The CDR3 reads CASSIGGGTNTGELFF. CDR3 coding DNA: TGTGCCAGCTCGATTGGGGGGGGAACGAACACCGGGGAGCTGTTTTTT.

The V and J genes are TRBV19 and TRBJ2-1, with 9 bases lining up with TRBD2. The CDR3 contains 15 residues. Germline CDR1 and CDR2: LNHDA and SQIVND (reference sequence). With 5 bases clipped from V and 6 bases from J, the junction kept 8 bases outside the gene matches. CDR3 residues: CASSPPGSGSNEQFF. CDR3 bases: TGTGCCAGTAGTCCCCCGGGTAGCGGGAGCAATGAGCAGTTCTTC.

This clonotype was observed a handful of times. The rearrangement uses TRBV12-3 or TRBV12-4 and TRBJ1-1; D call uncertain. V shed 3 bases and J shed 1 base, with 9 bases lying between them. The CDR3 runs to 14 residues. In DNA form, the CDR3 reads TGTGCCAGCAGTTTTAAGGGTCCGAACACTGAAGCTTTCTTT. Protein: CASSFKGPNTEAFF.

The V and J genes are TRBV7-2 and TRBJ2-7, with D possibly matching TRBD2 (6 bases). V lost 7 bases and J 5 bases, leaving 12 bases between the germline ends. This CDR3 is built from 12 residues. The V gene's germline CDR1 is SGHTA and CDR2 FQGNSA. CDR3 loop: CASNGASDEQYF. Written as DNA, the CDR3 is TGTGCCAGCAATGGGGCTAGCGACGAGCAGTACTTC.

This chain joins TRBV15 and TRBJ1-3, with D unclear. Germline values: CDR1 LNHNV, CDR2 YYDKDF (reference sequence). V dropped 5 bases and J dropped 0 bases, with 8 bases sitting between them. This CDR3 has 14 amino acids. The CDR3 nucleotides are TGTGCCACCAGCTTTGAAGACTCTGGAAACACCATATATTTT. Translation gives CATSFEDSGNTIYF.